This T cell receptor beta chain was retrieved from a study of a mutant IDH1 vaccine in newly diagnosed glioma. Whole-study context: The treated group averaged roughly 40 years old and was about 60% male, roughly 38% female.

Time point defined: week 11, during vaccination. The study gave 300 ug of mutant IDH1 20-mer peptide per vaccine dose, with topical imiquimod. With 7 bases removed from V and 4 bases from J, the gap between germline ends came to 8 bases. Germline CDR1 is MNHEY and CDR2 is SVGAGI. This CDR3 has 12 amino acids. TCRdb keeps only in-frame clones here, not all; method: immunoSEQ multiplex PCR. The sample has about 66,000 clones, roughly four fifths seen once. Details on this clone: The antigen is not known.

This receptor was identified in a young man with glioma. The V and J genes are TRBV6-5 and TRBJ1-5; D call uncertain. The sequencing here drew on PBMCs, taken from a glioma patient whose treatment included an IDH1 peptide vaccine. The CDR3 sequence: CASNNPNQPQHF. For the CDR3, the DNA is TGTGCCAGCAATAACCCAAATCAGCCCCAGCATTTT.